Listed below are T cell receptor beta chains from one sample, sequenced in a study of blood T cell repertoires in COVID-19. The data were produced by immunoSEQ multiplex PCR, yet TCRdb's version contains in-frame clones alone and is incomplete. Of 90,000 to 130,000 clones detected, around four fifths appear once; the ten largest clones hold approximately 0.76%. Specimen: peripheral blood. These receptor sequences come from an older woman with acute or convalescent COVID-19. Both conserved end residues are part of each CDR3. Fields, in order: J gene, D gene, clone size, V gene, CDR3 protein, CDR3 DNA. The D gene is left open where the match is weak. Part of the rows lack a size; the others show once, few, many or a class for expanded clones.

>TRBJ1-5|-|-|TRBV5-1
CASSLDRNQPQHF
TGCGCCAGCAGCTTGGACAGAAATCAGCCCCAGCATTTT
>TRBJ2-3|TRBD1|few|TRBV5-4
CASSSGQHSTDTQYF
TGTGCCAGCAGCTCGGGACAGCATAGCACAGATACGCAGTATTTT
>TRBJ2-7|TRBD2|-|TRBV19
CASSSSGLADPYEQYF
TGTGCCAGTAGTAGCAGTGGACTAGCGGACCCCTACGAGCAGTACTTC
>TRBJ2-1|TRBD2|-|TRBV19
CASTGTSGITSYNEQFF
TGTGCCAGCACCGGGACTAGCGGGATTACCTCCTACAATGAGCAGTTCTTC
>TRBJ2-5|-|-|TRBV6-6
CASGTGNLETQYF
TGTGCCAGCGGTACAGGGAATCTGGAGACCCAGTACTTC
>TRBJ1-2|-|-|TRBV3-1/TRBV3-2
CASSPPGRKDGYTF
TGTGCCAGCAGCCCTCCTGGGAGGAAGGATGGCTACACCTTC
>TRBJ2-5|-|-|TRBV5-4
CASSLARQEGATQYF
TGTGCCAGCAGCTTGGCCCGACAGGAAGGGGCGACCCAGTACTTC
>TRBJ1-2|-|few|TRBV30
CAWSAPDQGNYGYTF
TGTGCCTGGAGTGCCCCGGACCAGGGAAACTATGGCTACACCTTC
>TRBJ2-1|-|-|TRBV12-3/TRBV12-4
CASTPHALEEQFF
TGTGCCAGCACCCCCCACGCGCTGGAGGAGCAGTTCTTC
>TRBJ2-1|TRBD2|-|TRBV7-6
CASSLAGASGRGLGNEQFF
TGTGCCAGCAGCTTAGCGGGTGCTAGCGGGAGGGGTCTGGGAAATGAGCAGTTCTTC
>TRBJ2-1|TRBD2|-|TRBV10-3
CAISVRSGGPYNEQFF
TGTGCCATCAGTGTCCGGAGCGGGGGCCCCTACAATGAGCAGTTCTTC
>TRBJ2-7|-|-|TRBV12-3/TRBV12-4
CASTPAGFNEQYF
TGTGCCAGCACCCCCGCAGGGTTCAACGAGCAGTACTTC
>TRBJ1-2|-|few|TRBV28
CASSNEWGGSDYTF
TGTGCCAGCAGTAATGAATGGGGGGGATCAGACTACACCTTC
>TRBJ2-5|TRBD2|-|TRBV6-5
CASSRLAGGETQYF
TGTGCCAGCAGTCGTTTAGCGGGGGGGGAGACCCAGTACTTC
>TRBJ2-3|-|-|TRBV7-4
CASSWSPDTQYF
TGTGCCAGCAGCTGGAGCCCAGATACGCAGTATTTT
>TRBJ1-2|-|few|TRBV7-3
CASSLRPGGAGVYGYTF
TGTGCCAGCAGCTTAAGACCTGGGGGCGCGGGAGTCTATGGCTACACCTTC
>TRBJ1-4|TRBD1|-|TRBV18
CASSDPDRGVNEKLFF
TGTGCCAGCTCGGACCCCGACAGGGGAGTCAATGAAAAACTGTTTTTT
>TRBJ2-3|-|-|TRBV29-1
CSVVQGTDTQYF
TGCAGCGTCGTCCAGGGAACAGATACGCAGTATTTT
>TRBJ2-3|TRBD2|-|TRBV28
CASSIGLVVSDTQYF
TGTGCCAGCAGCATCGGACTAGTGGTTTCAGATACGCAGTATTTT
>TRBJ1-2|TRBD1|few|TRBV2
CASMGSPTGDYGYTF
TGTGCCAGCATGGGGTCCCCCACAGGGGACTATGGCTACACCTTC
>TRBJ1-2|-|-|TRBV29-1
CSVEVVGVNYGYTF
TGCAGCGTTGAGGTGGTCGGAGTAAACTATGGCTACACCTTC
>TRBJ1-1|-|-|TRBV28
CASYDRSNTEAFF
TGTGCCAGCTACGATCGGTCGAACACTGAAGCTTTCTTT
>TRBJ2-7|-|-|TRBV7-5
CARSLREGLDEQYF
TGTGCCAGAAGCTTGCGGGAGGGCCTAGACGAGCAGTACTTC
>TRBJ1-2|TRBD1|-|TRBV5-1
CASSRDSRNYGYTF
TGCGCCAGCAGCCGGGACAGCCGTAACTATGGCTACACCTTC
>TRBJ2-1|-|-|TRBV5-5
CASSLPGRFHNEQFF
TGTGCCAGCAGCTTGCCAGGGCGGTTCCACAATGAGCAGTTCTTC
>TRBJ1-2|-|few|TRBV12-3/TRBV12-4
CASSFREGGYTF
TGTGCCAGCAGTTTCAGGGAGGGTGGCTACACCTTC
>TRBJ1-5|-|-|TRBV29-1
CSVETGGNQPQHF
TGCAGCGTTGAGACAGGAGGCAATCAGCCCCAGCATTTT
>TRBJ2-1|TRBD2|-|TRBV9
CASSVGLAGEGKAEQFF
TGTGCCAGCAGCGTAGGACTAGCGGGAGAAGGAAAGGCTGAGCAGTTCTTC
>TRBJ2-1|-|-|TRBV29-1
CSVADSNEQFF
TGCAGCGTCGCGGACAGCAATGAGCAGTTCTTC
>TRBJ2-5|-|-|TRBV19
CASSIEGVAPQETQYF
TGTGCCAGTAGTATTGAAGGGGTCGCCCCGCAAGAGACCCAGTACTTC
>TRBJ1-1|-|-|TRBV10-1
CASSEGSGTEAFF
TGCGCCAGCAGTGAAGGATCGGGCACTGAAGCTTTCTTT
>TRBJ2-1|TRBD2|-|TRBV3-1/TRBV3-2
CASSQGGGTTQLF
TGTGCCAGCAGCCAAGGAGGAGGGACTACACAACTCTTC
>TRBJ2-7|-|few|TRBV18
CASSPDSSSYEQYF
TGTGCCAGCTCTCCCGACAGTTCCTCCTACGAGCAGTACTTC
>TRBJ2-6|TRBD1|-|TRBV19
CASQRDSRSGANVLTF
TGTGCCAGCCAGAGGGACAGCCGCTCTGGGGCCAACGTCCTGACTTTC
>TRBJ1-1|-|-|TRBV5-1
CASSTNTNTEAFF
TGCGCCAGCAGCACCAACACGAACACTGAAGCTTTCTTT
>TRBJ2-2|-|-|TRBV7-9
CASSFGGYTGELFF
TGTGCCAGCAGCTTCGGGGGATACACCGGGGAGCTGTTTTTT
>TRBJ2-7|TRBD1|-|TRBV5-1
CASCLRTGAPDEQYF
TGCGCCAGCTGCCTCCGGACAGGGGCCCCGGACGAGCAGTACTTC
>TRBJ1-3|-|-|TRBV5-1
CASRPGLEGNTIYF
TGCGCCAGCAGACCAGGGCTGGAAGGAAACACCATATATTTT
>TRBJ2-1|TRBD1|-|TRBV7-2
CASSWDRSNEQFF
TGTGCCAGCAGCTGGGACAGGTCTAATGAGCAGTTCTTC
>TRBJ1-2|-|-|TRBV3-1/TRBV3-2
CASSQASSSDYGYTF
TGTGCCAGCAGCCAAGCTTCTTCGTCTGACTATGGCTACACCTTC
>TRBJ2-1|-|once|TRBV19
CASRYGANNNEQFF
TGTGCCAGTAGATACGGAGCAAATAACAATGAGCAGTTCTTC
>TRBJ1-6|-|-|TRBV6-5
CASGAKGNSPLHF
TGTGCCAGCGGAGCAAAAGGCAATTCACCCCTCCACTTT
>TRBJ2-3|TRBD2|-|TRBV6-5
CASSPLAASTDTQYF
TGTGCCAGCAGCCCACTAGCGGCCAGCACAGATACGCAGTATTTT
>TRBJ1-5|-|-|TRBV10-3
CAISTTGDSNQPQHF
TGTGCCATCAGTACGACAGGTGATAGCAATCAGCCCCAGCATTTT
>TRBJ2-5|TRBD2|few|TRBV7-9
CASSPPGRGAETQYF
TGTGCCAGCAGCCCCCCCGGGAGGGGAGCGGAGACCCAGTACTTC
>TRBJ1-3|-|-|TRBV30
CASWGTASGNTIYF
TGTGCCTCCTGGGGGACTGCCTCTGGAAACACCATATATTTT
>TRBJ2-7|TRBD1|-|TRBV29-1
CSAGQGDNEQYF
TGCAGCGCCGGACAGGGTGACAACGAGCAGTACTTC
>TRBJ2-2|TRBD1|-|TRBV5-1
CATTPGTGGVGELFF
TGCGCCACCACCCCGGGGACAGGGGGAGTCGGGGAGCTGTTTTTT
>TRBJ2-1|TRBD1|-|TRBV6-5
CASSYRTGPPYNEQFF
TGTGCCAGCAGTTACCGGACAGGGCCCCCCTACAATGAGCAGTTCTTC
>TRBJ1-5|-|once|TRBV7-8
CASSTSTGIGNQPQHF
TGTGCCAGCAGCACTAGTACAGGGATCGGCAATCAGCCCCAGCATTTT
>TRBJ2-1|-|-|TRBV7-9
CASSLTGSLYNEQFF
TGTGCCAGCAGCCTGACAGGTTCTCTCTACAATGAGCAGTTCTTC